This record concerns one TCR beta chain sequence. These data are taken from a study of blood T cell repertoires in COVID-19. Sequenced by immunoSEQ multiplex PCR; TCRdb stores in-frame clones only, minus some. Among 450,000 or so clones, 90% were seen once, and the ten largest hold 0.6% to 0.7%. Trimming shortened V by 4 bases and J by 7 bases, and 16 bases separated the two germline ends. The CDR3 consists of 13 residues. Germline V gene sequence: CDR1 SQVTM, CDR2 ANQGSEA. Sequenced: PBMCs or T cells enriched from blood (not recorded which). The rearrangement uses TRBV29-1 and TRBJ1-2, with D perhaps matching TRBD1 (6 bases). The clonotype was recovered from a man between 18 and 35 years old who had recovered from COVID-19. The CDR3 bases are TGCAGCGTTGTGGGGGCGCAAGTCCCTGGCTACACCTTC. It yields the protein CSVVGAQVPGYTF.